This TCR beta chain originates from a study of identical twins. TCRdb processed the 5' RACE reads anew with MiXCR; each CDR3 protein has one entry. Of approximately 210,000 distinct CDR3 sequences in the sample, around a tenth were seen once. V lost 2 bases and J 4 bases, leaving 10 bases between the germline ends. The CDR3 consists of 15 residues. From germline, CDR1 is SGHRS and CDR2 YFSETQ. This clonotype was recorded at least ten times. The rearrangement links TRBV5-1 to TRBJ2-6; D is unresolved. Input material: memory (CD45RO+) T cells sorted from blood. The clonotype was recovered from a woman under 30 in good health. The chain's CDR3 is CASSLQLAGANVLTF. The DNA for the CDR3 is TGCGCCAGCAGCTTACAGCTTGCCGGGGCCAACGTCCTGACTTTC.